Each of the 14 T cell receptor beta chains below was sequenced from the same sample in a study of blood T cells in healthy people across ages (dated by TCRdb to the mid-2010s). The library came from 5' RACE. For sequencing, an Illumina HiSeq 2500 was employed. The second PCR ran for about 6 to 11 cycles and used a J-beta primer mix along with a sample-barcoded 5' primer. TCRdb reanalyzed the raw reads on its own, using fastp at Q25 for trimming and MiXCR for clone calling, and kept in-frame beta chains. Rows with a matching CDR3 protein are joined into one entry that keeps the most common DNA and genes. In all, the sample holds about 640,000 distinct CDR3 sequences, and under 70% of those were seen once. Around 37% of the sample is held by the ten biggest clonotypes. Sequencing used blood. The receptors come from a man in his 60s in good health.

V usage is TRBV20-1 and J usage is TRBJ1-4; no clear D gene. This CDR3 spans 14 amino acids. Germline V gene data show CDR1 as DFQATT and CDR2 as SNEGSKA (reference sequence). V dropped 4 bases and J dropped 6 bases, with 15 bases sitting between them. CDR3 region: CSAKRSGEDEKLFF. The CDR3 bases are TGCAGTGCTAAGAGATCCGGTGAAGATGAAAAACTGTTTTTT.

The chain carries TRBV10-1 and TRBJ2-1; 7 bases match TRBD1. Germline lookup yields CDR1 WNHNN and CDR2 SYGVQD (reference sequence). The CDR3 is 15 residues long. Trimming cost V 3 bases and J 3 bases; bases outside gene matches: 5. The CDR3, as DNA: TGCGCCAGCAGTGATTCCAGGGGGAACTACAATGAGCAGTTCTTC. Translated: CASSDSRGNYNEQFF.

The chain is built from TRBV12-3 or TRBV12-4 and TRBJ2-1; D is possibly TRBD2 (5 bases). The CDR3 sequence is 15 residues long. The V and J ends lost 7 bases and 0 bases respectively, with 13 bases between them. CDR3 sequence reads: CASTSTGSSYNEQFF. The CDR3 nucleotides read TGTGCCAGCACCTCTACGGGGAGCTCCTACAATGAGCAGTTCTTC.

This clonotype was seen a few times. The chain is built from TRBV6-1 and TRBJ1-2; D not resolved. CDR1 and CDR2 (germline): MNHNS, SASEGT. The V end was cut by 9 bases, the J end by 2 bases, with 19 bases between. This CDR3 is built from 15 residues. CDR3 DNA: TGTGCCAGTAATTCTTGGGCGACTTTGAACTATGGCTACACCTTC. This translates into CASNSWATLNYGYTF.

The chain has TRBV28 and TRBJ1-6; 7 nucleotides align to TRBD1. Germline V gives CDR1 MDHEN, CDR2 SYDVKM. After removal of 6 bases from V and 4 bases from J, the junction contained 6 bases not matched to a gene. There are 15 residues in the CDR3. CDR3 nucleotide sequence: TGTGCCAGCAGGCCACAGGGGCCTTATAATTCACCCCTCCACTTT. Translating gives CASRPQGPYNSPLHF.

The gene calls are TRBV28 and TRBJ2-3; possibly TRBD2 for D (7 bases). CDR3 length equals 15 residues. The ends were cut back, 3 bases at V and 9 bases at J, with 19 bases in the middle. The germline V gene has CDR1 MDHEN and CDR2 SYDVKM. CDR3 coding DNA: TGTGCCAGCAGTTTCACACCCAGCAGGGGAGGGACGCAGTATTTT. This codes for CASSFTPSRGGTQYF. Using reference TRBV28 and TRBJ2-3 for the parts outside the CDR3, the full variable domain is DVKVTQSSRYLVKRTGEKVFLECVQDMDHENMFWYRQDPGLGLRLIYFSYDVKMKEKGDIPEGYSVSREKKERFSLILESASTNQTSMYLCASSFTPSRGGTQYFGPGTRLTVL.

A few counts support this clonotype. The rearrangement links TRBV28 to TRBJ2-7; 11 nucleotides agree with TRBD2. The J call is in doubt because the DNA end fits TRBJ2-5 better. This CDR3 region has 15 residues. Germline V gene sequence: CDR1 MDHEN, CDR2 SYDVKM. The CDR3, as DNA: TGTGCCAGCAGTTTACTAGCGGGGGGTTTTGAGACCCAGTACTTC. This gives the protein CASSLLAGGFETQYF.

The rearrangement joins TRBV20-1 to TRBJ1-1; unclear D gene. The germline CDR1 and CDR2 sequences are DFQATT and SNEGSKA (reference sequence). The CDR3 covers 13 residues. The germline V and J ends were trimmed by 3 bases and 11 bases, with 19 bases remaining between them. The CDR3 is CSARDPFGARAFF. The CDR3 nucleotides read TGCAGTGCTAGGGATCCTTTCGGAGCCAGGGCTTTCTTT.

This clonotype was seen many times. The genes are TRBV5-1 and TRBJ1-5; 7 bases are a match to TRBD1. The CDR3 loop spans 14 amino acids. With V trimmed by 3 bases and J by 2 bases, 2 bases remained unmatched. Germline assignment: CDR1 SGHRS and CDR2 YFSETQ. The CDR3 here is CASSSGQGNQPQHF. The CDR3 DNA reads as TGCGCCAGCAGCTCCGGACAGGGCAATCAGCCCCAGCATTTT.

This clonotype was seen just once. The chain has TRBV20-1 and TRBJ1-2; D uncertain. CDR3 length: 12 residues. The germline V gene encodes CDR1 DFQATT and CDR2 SNEGSKA (reference sequence). The V end lost 5 bases, the J end lost 6 bases, and 13 bases lay between the germline ends. The CDR3 DNA follows: TGCAGTGCTGTCAGACTAGGTGATGGCTACACCTTC. As protein: CSAVRLGDGYTF.

This chain joins TRBV12-3 or TRBV12-4 and TRBJ2-3; 16 bases align to TRBD2. The V gene end was trimmed by 6 bases and the J gene end by 4 bases; junction bases not matched to a gene: 1. The CDR3 spans 15 residues. CDR3 bases: TGTGCCAGCAGCGGGACTAGCGGGGGGGCAGATACGCAGTATTTT. It is translated as CASSGTSGGADTQYF.

This chain uses TRBV10-1 with TRBJ1-1; no clear D gene. The CDR3 spans 13 residues. CDR1 and CDR2 (germline): WNHNN, SYGVQD (reference sequence). Deletions cut 3 bases from V and 0 bases from J, with 5 bases between. Here the CDR3 reads CASSDQVNTEAFF. The DNA of the CDR3 is TGCGCCAGCAGTGACCAGGTGAACACTGAAGCTTTCTTT.

This clonotype occurred once. This chain joins TRBV18 and TRBJ1-1; D might be TRBD1 (5 bases). The V gene's germline CDR1 is KGHSH and CDR2 LQKENI. V lost 2 bases and J 0 bases, leaving 10 bases between the germline ends. This CDR3 spans 15 amino acids. Written as DNA, the CDR3 is TGTGCCAGCTCACCAGTGACAGCCATGAACACTGAAGCTTTCTTT. It yields the protein CASSPVTAMNTEAFF. Complete variable domain (other parts from reference TRBV18 and TRBJ1-1): NAGVMQNPRHLVRRRGQEARLRCSPMKGHSHVYWYRQLPEEGLKFMVYLQKENIIDESGMPKERFSAEFPKEGPSILRIQQVVRGDSAAYFCASSPVTAMNTEAFFGQGTRLTVV.

This clonotype was seen a handful of times. The chain has TRBV11-2 and TRBJ2-7; a possible D gene is TRBD1 (6 bases). Trimming shortened V by 4 bases and J by 2 bases, and 18 bases separated the two germline ends. The germline CDR1 and CDR2 sequences are SGHAT and FQNNGV. This CDR3 has 16 residues. The CDR3 loop reads CASSSRGAGTTYEQYF. The CDR3 region has the DNA TGTGCCAGCAGCTCGAGGGGCGCAGGGACAACCTACGAGCAGTACTTC.